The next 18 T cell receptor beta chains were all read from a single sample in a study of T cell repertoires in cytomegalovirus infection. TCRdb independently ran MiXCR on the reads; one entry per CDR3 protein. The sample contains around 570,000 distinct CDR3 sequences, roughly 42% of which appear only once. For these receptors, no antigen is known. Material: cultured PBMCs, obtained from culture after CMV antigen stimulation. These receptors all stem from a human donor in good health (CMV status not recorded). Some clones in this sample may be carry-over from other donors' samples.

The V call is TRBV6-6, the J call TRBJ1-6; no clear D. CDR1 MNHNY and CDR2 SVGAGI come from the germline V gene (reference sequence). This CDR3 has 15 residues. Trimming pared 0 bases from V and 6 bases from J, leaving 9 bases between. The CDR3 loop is CASSYSPEGNSPLHF. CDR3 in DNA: TGTGCCAGCAGTTACTCCCCCGAGGGTAATTCACCCCTCCACTTT.

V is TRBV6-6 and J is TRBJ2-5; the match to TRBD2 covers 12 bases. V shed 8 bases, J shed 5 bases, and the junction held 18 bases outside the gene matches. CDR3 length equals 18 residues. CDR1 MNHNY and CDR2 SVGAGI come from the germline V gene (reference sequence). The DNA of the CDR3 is TGTGCCAGCGACCGAGGGGCTGGGACTAGCGGGTCCGTGGAGACCCAGTACTTC. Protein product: CASDRGAGTSGSVETQYF.

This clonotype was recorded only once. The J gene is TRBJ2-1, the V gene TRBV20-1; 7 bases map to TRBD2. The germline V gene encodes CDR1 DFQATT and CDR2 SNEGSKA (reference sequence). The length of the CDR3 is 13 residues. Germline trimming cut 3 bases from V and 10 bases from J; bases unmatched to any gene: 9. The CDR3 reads CSASGTNPREQFF. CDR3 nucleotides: TGCAGTGCTAGCGGGACTAACCCTAGAGAGCAGTTCTTC.

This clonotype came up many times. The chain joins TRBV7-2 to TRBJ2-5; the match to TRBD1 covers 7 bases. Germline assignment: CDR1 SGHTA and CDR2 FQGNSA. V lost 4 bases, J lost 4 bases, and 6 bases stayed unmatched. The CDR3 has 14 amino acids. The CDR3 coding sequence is TGTGCCAGCAGCTCCCGACAGGGCCGAGAGACCCAGTACTTC. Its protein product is CASSSRQGRETQYF.

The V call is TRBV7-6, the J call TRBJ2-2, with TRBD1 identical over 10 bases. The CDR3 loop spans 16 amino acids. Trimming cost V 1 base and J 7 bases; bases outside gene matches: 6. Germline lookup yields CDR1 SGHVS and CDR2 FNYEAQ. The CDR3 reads CASSLDRDRGNGELFF. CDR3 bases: TGTGCCAGCAGCTTAGACCGGGACAGGGGAAACGGGGAGCTGTTTTTT.

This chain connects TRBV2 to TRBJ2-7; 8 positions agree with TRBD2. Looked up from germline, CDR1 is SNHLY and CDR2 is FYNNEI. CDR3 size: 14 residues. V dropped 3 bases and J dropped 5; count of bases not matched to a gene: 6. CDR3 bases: TGTGCCAGCAGTGATTGGACTAGCCCTAACGAGCAGTACTTC. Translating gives CASSDWTSPNEQYF.

Here the CDR3 reads CSARDRGLASETQYF. CDR3 nucleotide sequence: TGCAGTGCTAGAGATCGGGGACTAGCCTCGGAGACCCAGTACTTC. The chain couples TRBV20-1 to TRBJ2-5; 9 bases fit TRBD2. V dropped 0 bases and J dropped 5; count of bases not matched to a gene: 7. CDR3 length equals 15 residues. Germline CDR1 DFQATT, CDR2 SNEGSKA (reference sequence).

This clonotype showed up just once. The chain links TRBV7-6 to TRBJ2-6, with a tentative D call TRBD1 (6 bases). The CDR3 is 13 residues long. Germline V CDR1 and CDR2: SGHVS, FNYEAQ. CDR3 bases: TGTGCTGGGGCAGGGGCAGGGGCCAACGTCCTGACTTTC. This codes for CAGAGAGANVLTF.

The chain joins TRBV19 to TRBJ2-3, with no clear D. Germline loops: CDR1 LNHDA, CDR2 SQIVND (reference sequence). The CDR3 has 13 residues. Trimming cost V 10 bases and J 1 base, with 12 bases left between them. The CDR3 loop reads CATENGGTDTQYF. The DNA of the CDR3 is TGTGCCACCGAGAATGGGGGCACAGATACGCAGTATTTT.

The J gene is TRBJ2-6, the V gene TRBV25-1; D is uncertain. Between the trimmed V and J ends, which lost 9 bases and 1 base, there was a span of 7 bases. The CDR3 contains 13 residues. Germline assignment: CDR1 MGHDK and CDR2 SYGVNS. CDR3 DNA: TGTGCCAGTGGCTGGTCTGGGGCCAACGTCCTGACTTTC. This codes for CASGWSGANVLTF.

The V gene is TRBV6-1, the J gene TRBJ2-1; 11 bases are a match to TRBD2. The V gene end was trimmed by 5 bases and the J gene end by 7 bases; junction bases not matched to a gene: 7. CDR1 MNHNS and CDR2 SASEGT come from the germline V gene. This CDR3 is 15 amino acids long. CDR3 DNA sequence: TGTGCCAGCAGTCCCTTAGCGGGGGGGGTAAATGAGCAGTTCTTC. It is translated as CASSPLAGGVNEQFF.

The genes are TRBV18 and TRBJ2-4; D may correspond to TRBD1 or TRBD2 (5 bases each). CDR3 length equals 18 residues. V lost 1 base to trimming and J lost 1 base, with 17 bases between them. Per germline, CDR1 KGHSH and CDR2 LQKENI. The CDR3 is CASSPRPGTPVAKNIQYF. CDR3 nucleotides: TGTGCCAGCTCACCACGGCCCGGGACCCCGGTGGCCAAAAACATTCAGTACTTC.

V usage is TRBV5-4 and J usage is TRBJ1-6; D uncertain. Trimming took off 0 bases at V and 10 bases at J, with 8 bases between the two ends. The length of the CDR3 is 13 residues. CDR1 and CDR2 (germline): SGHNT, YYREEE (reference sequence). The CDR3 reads CASSLAGASPLHF. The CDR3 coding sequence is TGTGCCAGCAGCTTGGCCGGTGCGTCACCCCTCCACTTT.

CDR3 amino acids: CASSPNPLVNTEAFF. CDR3 sequence (DNA): TGTGCCAGCAGCCCCAATCCCCTCGTGAACACTGAAGCTTTCTTT. The gene calls are TRBV7-2 and TRBJ1-1; D gene unclear. Germline assignment: CDR1 SGHTA and CDR2 FQGNSA. Trimming took 5 bases from V and 0 from J, leaving 13 bases between them. The length of the CDR3 is 15 residues. Complete variable domain (other parts from reference TRBV7-2 and TRBJ1-1): GAGVSQSPSNKVTEKGKDVELRCDPISGHTALYWYRQSLGQGLEFLIYFQGNSAPDKSGLPSDRFSAERTGGSVSTLTIQRTQQEDSAVYLCASSPNPLVNTEAFFGQGTRLTVV.

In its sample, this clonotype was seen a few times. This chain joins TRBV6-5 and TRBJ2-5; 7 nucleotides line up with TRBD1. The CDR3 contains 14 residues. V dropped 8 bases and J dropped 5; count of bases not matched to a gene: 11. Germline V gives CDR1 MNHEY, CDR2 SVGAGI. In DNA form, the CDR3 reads TGTGCCAGCGGCGGACGACAGGGATTGGAGACCCAGTACTTC. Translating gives CASGGRQGLETQYF.

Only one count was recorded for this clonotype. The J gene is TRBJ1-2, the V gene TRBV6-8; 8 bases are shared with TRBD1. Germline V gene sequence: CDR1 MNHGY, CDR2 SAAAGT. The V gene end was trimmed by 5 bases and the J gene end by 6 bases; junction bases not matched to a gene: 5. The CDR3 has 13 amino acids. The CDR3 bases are TGTGCCAGCAGTACCGGACAGGGTGATGGCTACACCTTC. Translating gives CASSTGQGDGYTF.

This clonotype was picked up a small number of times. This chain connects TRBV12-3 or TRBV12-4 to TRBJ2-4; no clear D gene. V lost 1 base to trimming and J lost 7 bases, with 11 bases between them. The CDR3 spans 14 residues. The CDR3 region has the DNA TGTGCCAGCAGTTTAGGAGGAGACGTGAACATTCAGTACTTC. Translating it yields CASSLGGDVNIQYF.

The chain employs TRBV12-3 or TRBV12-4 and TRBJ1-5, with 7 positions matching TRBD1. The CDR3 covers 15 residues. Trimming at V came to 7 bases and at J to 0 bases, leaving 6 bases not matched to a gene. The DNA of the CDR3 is TGTGCCAGCACCGCGACAGGGTATAGCAATCAGCCCCAGCATTTT. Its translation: CASTATGYSNQPQHF.